This entry describes one TCR beta chain. The antigen remains undetermined. The data were taken from a study of chemoradiotherapy in HPV16-positive cancers. Study-wide results and caveats: During treatment, candidate HPV-specific clones and E7-related motifs expanded in tumor.

CDR1 SGHDN and CDR2 FVKESK come from the germline V gene. Trimming stripped 1 base from V and 3 bases from J, with 6 bases between. CDR3 size: 13 residues. Generated by immunoSEQ multiplex PCR, the TCRdb table keeps only in-frame clones and is missing some. The sample holds approximately 23,000 clones, more than 90% seen once. The sample here was blood, taken from a patient who underwent chemoradiotherapy. The clonotype was recovered from a human donor with HPV-associated anogenital cancer. V is TRBV14 and J is TRBJ1-1, with D uncertain. The CDR3 here is CASSQAVYTEAFF. CDR3 DNA: TGTGCCAGCAGCCAAGCGGTGTACACTGAAGCTTTCTTT.